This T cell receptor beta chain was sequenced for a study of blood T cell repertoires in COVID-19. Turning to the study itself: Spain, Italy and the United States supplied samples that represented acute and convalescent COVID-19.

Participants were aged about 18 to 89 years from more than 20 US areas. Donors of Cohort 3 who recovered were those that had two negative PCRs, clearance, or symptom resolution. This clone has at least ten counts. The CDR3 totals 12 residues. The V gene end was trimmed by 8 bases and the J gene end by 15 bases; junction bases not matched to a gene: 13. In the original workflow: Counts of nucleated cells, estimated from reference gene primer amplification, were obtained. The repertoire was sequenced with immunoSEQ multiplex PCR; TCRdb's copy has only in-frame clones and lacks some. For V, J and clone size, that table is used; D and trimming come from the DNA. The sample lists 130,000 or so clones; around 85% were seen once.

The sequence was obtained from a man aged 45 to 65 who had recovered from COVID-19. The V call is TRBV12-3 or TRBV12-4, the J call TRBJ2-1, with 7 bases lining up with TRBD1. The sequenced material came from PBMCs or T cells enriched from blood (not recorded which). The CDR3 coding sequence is TGTGCCAGCCGAGTCTCCGGGACAGTTTTGTTCTTC. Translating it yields CASRVSGTVLFF.